The 31 T cell receptor beta chains in this list originate from one sample, sequenced in a study of persistence of HIV-infected CD4 T cells. Their cognate antigens are unknown. Lysates of CMV-infected fibroblasts at 9 to 10 ug/mL stimulated these cells. CD4+ T cells upregulating both CD40 ligand and CD69 were sorted as responding cells. The libraries were made with immunoSEQ version 4 in survey mode. Assay used: immunoSEQ multiplex PCR; TCRdb lists only in-frame clones, some missing. Of 15,000 to 25,000 clones detected, 75% to 80% appear once; the ten largest clones hold roughly 7%. The starting material was CD4+ T cells sorted from PBMCs after approximately 18-hour stimulation, obtained from a patient who received antiretroviral therapy. The source is an adult man with HIV who was CMV-seropositive.

This clone was seen once. The gene calls are TRBV18 and TRBJ2-2; D is uncertain. Germline CDR1 and CDR2: KGHSH and LQKENI. V gave up 0 bases and J gave up 4 bases, with 12 bases separating them. CDR3 length equals 16 residues. As DNA, the CDR3 is TGTGCCAGCTCACCACCGGGGTTACAAGGCACCGGGGAGCTGTTTTTT. Amino acid sequence: CASSPPGLQGTGELFF.

This sequence joins TRBV7-2 and TRBJ1-4, with 7 bases aligning to TRBD1. The germline V gene encodes CDR1 SGHTA and CDR2 FQGNSA. The junction had 6 bases not matched to a gene; V was cut back by 3 bases and J by 2 bases. The CDR3 length is 16 residues. CDR3 region: CASSFRQGRTNEKLFF. CDR3 coding DNA: TGTGCCAGCAGCTTTAGACAGGGACGGACTAATGAAAAACTGTTTTTT.

V gene TRBV4-2 combines with J gene TRBJ2-2; TRBD1 agrees at 7 bases. The V gene end was trimmed by 4 bases and the J gene end by 6 bases; junction bases not matched to a gene: 8. Germline CDR1 and CDR2: LGHNA and YNFKEQ. The CDR3 has 15 amino acids. The CDR3 nucleotides read TGTGCCAGCAGCCCACAGGACAGGTCCTCCGGGGAGCTGTTTTTT. As protein: CASSPQDRSSGELFF.

The chain carries TRBV20-1 and TRBJ2-7, with TRBD1 matching 7 bases. Germline lookup yields CDR1 DFQATT and CDR2 SNEGSKA (reference sequence). With V trimmed by 7 bases and J by 5 bases, 14 bases remained unmatched. There are 14 residues in the CDR3. CDR3 sequence (DNA): TGCAGTGTTAGTCCGCAGGGGGACCGCCACGAGCAGTACTTC. Translating it yields CSVSPQGDRHEQYF.

This clone has just one count. The V gene is TRBV7-2, the J gene TRBJ1-1; D is possibly TRBD1 (5 bases). The V gene's germline CDR1 is SGHTA and CDR2 FQGNSA. This CDR3 spans 13 amino acids. Trimming left V 2 bases short and J 5 bases short, with 9 bases between. CDR3 sequence: CASSLSRETEAFF. The CDR3 nucleotides read TGTGCCAGCAGCTTATCCAGGGAGACTGAAGCTTTCTTT.

This clone showed up just once. This chain uses TRBV18 with TRBJ2-2, with 8 nucleotides matching TRBD1. With 2 bases clipped from V and 2 bases from J, the junction kept 10 bases outside the gene matches. Per the germline V gene, CDR1 is KGHSH and CDR2 is LQKENI. CDR3 length equals 18 residues. The CDR3 nucleotides are TGTGCCAGCTCACCAGCGGCAGGGGGCGCCTTAAACACCGGGGAGCTGTTTTTT. Translated: CASSPAAGGALNTGELFF.

J is TRBJ1-2 and V is TRBV6-5; D not resolved. The CDR3 sequence is 15 residues long. Germline CDR1 reads MNHEY; CDR2 reads SVGAGI. V lost 0 bases to trimming and J lost 8 bases, with 16 bases between them. The DNA of the CDR3 is TGTGCCAGCAGTTACTCGAGGAGCTTGACGGGAGGCTACACCTTC. Translated, it gives CASSYSRSLTGGYTF.

The chain is built from TRBV15 and TRBJ1-6, with 8 bases fitting TRBD1. The germline gives CDR1 LNHNV, CDR2 YYDKDF (reference sequence). The J segment lost 3 bases and the V segment lost 5 bases, leaving 0 bases of the junction unmatched. The CDR3 sequence is 14 residues long. The CDR3 spells CATSGTGYNSPLHF. The CDR3 DNA sequence: TGTGCCACCAGCGGGACAGGCTATAATTCACCCCTCCACTTT.

CDR3 nucleotide sequence: TGTGCCAGCAGTCACAGAGTCCCGGGACAGGGGCTATACACTGAAGCTTTCTTT. Its translation: CASSHRVPGQGLYTEAFF. This chain connects TRBV6-6 to TRBJ1-1; TRBD1 matches at 10 bases. CDR3 size: 18 residues. Trimming removed 5 bases from V and 3 bases from J; junction bases left unmatched: 15. Germline values: CDR1 MNHNY, CDR2 SVGAGI (reference sequence).

This rearrangement joins TRBV5-1 to TRBJ2-2, with 7 bases lining up with TRBD1. The ends lost 7 bases at V and 7 bases at J; junction bases unmatched: 13. The germline V gene has CDR1 SGHRS and CDR2 YFSETQ. CDR3 size: 15 residues. For the CDR3, the DNA is TGCGCCAGCTTTCTCGGGACAGCCAATATCGGGGAGCTGTTTTTT. It specifies CASFLGTANIGELFF. The full variable domain, its missing parts supplied by reference TRBV5-1 and TRBJ2-2, is KAGVTQTPRYLIKTRGQQVTLSCSPISGHRSVSWYQQTPGQGLQFLFEYFSETQRNKGNFPGRFSGRQFSNSRSEMNVSTLELGDSALYLCASFLGTANIGELFFGEGSRLTVL.

CDR3 region: CASSQLLGTIYF. As DNA, the CDR3 is TGTGCCAGCAGCCAGCTCCTAGGCACCATATATTTT. This rearrangement joins TRBV3-1 (or the pseudogene TRBV3-2) to TRBJ1-3; D ambiguous. Germline lookup yields CDR1 LGHDT and CDR2 YNNKEL (reference sequence). The CDR3 sequence is 12 residues long. Trimming stripped 3 bases from V and 9 bases from J, with 9 bases between.

The chain couples TRBV28 to TRBJ1-2; possible D gene TRBD1, 5 bases. The V end was cut by 2 bases, the J end by 0 bases, with 19 bases between. The CDR3 extends over 18 amino acids. Germline CDR1 and CDR2: MDHEN and SYDVKM. The CDR3 DNA sequence: TGTGCCAGCAGTTTAGGTGGGGACCTCCACCAAGCTAACTATGGCTACACCTTC. Its translation: CASSLGGDLHQANYGYTF.

The CDR3 region is CASSPDRDRGRSNEKLFF. The CDR3 DNA reads as TGTGCCAGCTCACCAGATCGGGACAGGGGAAGGTCTAATGAAAAACTGTTTTTT. The V call is TRBV18, the J call TRBJ1-4; 10 positions match TRBD1. The CDR3 runs 18 residues. CDR1 and CDR2 from the germline V gene are KGHSH and LQKENI. V lost 2 bases to trimming and J lost 3 bases; unmatched junction nucleotides: 9.

This chain uses TRBV5-1 with TRBJ1-2; 7 positions agree with TRBD1. V shed 4 bases, J shed 8 bases, and the junction held 8 bases outside the gene matches. In germline, CDR1 is SGHRS, CDR2 YFSETQ. The CDR3 contains 13 residues. Here the CDR3 DNA reads TGCGCCAGCAGCCCGACAGGGACGCAAGGCTACACCTTC. Protein: CASSPTGTQGYTF. The full variable domain, in which reference TRBV5-1 and TRBJ1-2 provide the parts outside the CDR3, is KAGVTQTPRYLIKTRGQQVTLSCSPISGHRSVSWYQQTPGQGLQFLFEYFSETQRNKGNFPGRFSGRQFSNSRSEMNVSTLELGDSALYLCASSPTGTQGYTFGSGTRLTVV.

As for this clone: Other DNA sequences within the sample encode an identical CDR3. The V and J genes are TRBV6-5 and TRBJ1-1; a weak D match, TRBD1 (5 bases). The CDR3 is 13 amino acids. Between the trimmed V and J ends, which lost 5 bases and 2 bases, there was a span of 9 bases. Germline CDR1 and CDR2: MNHEY and SVGAGI. The CDR3 spells CASSPTENTEAFF. CDR3 nucleotide sequence: TGTGCCAGCAGTCCGACAGAAAACACTGAAGCTTTCTTT.

The chain carries TRBV18 and TRBJ1-1; no firm D call. Germline V CDR1 and CDR2: KGHSH, LQKENI. Trimming removed 5 bases at V and 6 bases at J, with 13 bases between. This CDR3 is built from 13 residues. CDR3 nucleotides: TGTGCCAGCTCAACGACTCCTGGGGCTGAAGCTTTCTTT. It specifies CASSTTPGAEAFF.

The J gene is TRBJ2-7, the V gene TRBV6-5; tentatively, D is TRBD1 or TRBD2 (5 bases each). Germline V CDR1 and CDR2: MNHEY, SVGAGI. With 7 bases removed from V and 7 bases from J, the gap between germline ends came to 20 bases. The length of the CDR3 is 14 residues. This chain's CDR3 is CASTSRDPGKEQYF. For the CDR3, the DNA is TGTGCCAGCACCTCCAGGGACCCCGGGAAAGAGCAGTACTTC.

The chain has TRBV29-1 and TRBJ2-3; 9 nucleotides align to TRBD1. Per the germline V gene, CDR1 is SQVTM and CDR2 is ANQGSEA. With V trimmed by 0 bases and J by 3 bases, 7 bases remained unmatched. This CDR3 comprises 16 residues. The CDR3 nucleotides read TGCAGCGTTGAAGATAGGGGGACAGGGAGGACAGATACGCAGTATTTT. Encoded protein: CSVEDRGTGRTDTQYF.

This chain connects TRBV5-4 to TRBJ1-2; 10 nucleotides agree with TRBD1. This CDR3 has 13 amino acids. Germline V CDR1 and CDR2: SGHNT, YYREEE (reference sequence). J was trimmed by 7 bases and V by 4 bases; bases with no gene match: 4. The CDR3 nucleotides read TGTGCCAGCAGCCCACGGACAGGGGGTGGCTACACCTTC. This sequence encodes CASSPRTGGGYTF.

This clone was counted a few times. The rearrangement links TRBV6-6 to TRBJ2-2, with a weak D call TRBD1 (5 bases). The CDR3 consists of 15 residues. The V end lost 5 bases, the J end lost 7 bases, and 17 bases lay between the germline ends. CDR1 and CDR2 (germline): MNHNY, SVGAGI (reference sequence). The DNA for the CDR3 is TGTGCCAGCAGTCCAGTCTATCAGGGTAGCGGGGAGCTGTTTTTT. It specifies CASSPVYQGSGELFF.

The chain uses TRBV2 and TRBJ1-5; D gene uncertain. Trimming removed 3 bases from V and 13 bases from J, with 13 bases in between. Germline CDR1 SNHLY, CDR2 FYNNEI. The CDR3 loop spans 12 amino acids. In DNA, the CDR3 is TGTGCCAGCAGTGATAACCGCCGGGATCAGCATTTT. This encodes CASSDNRRDQHF.

V usage is TRBV5-1 and J usage is TRBJ1-1; perhaps TRBD1 as D (6 bases). The V gene's germline CDR1 is SGHRS and CDR2 YFSETQ. The CDR3 length is 14 residues. V was cut by 4 bases and J by 0 bases, with 10 bases left in between. The CDR3 sequence: CASSGGQMNTEAFF. DNA of the CDR3: TGCGCCAGCAGCGGAGGACAGATGAACACTGAAGCTTTCTTT.

The table lists this clone with a few counts. The V and J genes are TRBV19 and TRBJ2-2, with 12 positions matching TRBD2. With V trimmed by 5 bases and J by 9 bases, 16 bases remained unmatched. CDR1 and CDR2 from the germline V gene are LNHDA and SQIVND (reference sequence). This CDR3 is built from 18 residues. CDR3 nucleotides: TGTGCCAGTAGTTTGCACACGTCTAGCGGGGGGGCTAGTAGGGAGCTGTTTTTT. Translating gives CASSLHTSSGGASRELFF.

In this sample, this clone turned up once. V and J are TRBV20-1 and TRBJ1-5; D is possibly TRBD1 (5 bases). The ends were cut back, 3 bases at V and 7 bases at J, with 16 bases in the middle. CDR3 length equals 14 residues. CDR1 is DFQATT and CDR2 is SNEGSKA in the germline V gene (reference sequence). Here the CDR3 reads CSASKGLGGQPQHF. Here the CDR3 DNA reads TGCAGTGCTAGTAAGGGACTGGGAGGACAGCCCCAGCATTTT.

The V and J genes are TRBV3-1 (or the pseudogene TRBV3-2) and TRBJ1-3; possibly TRBD1 for D (6 bases). The CDR3 runs to 14 residues. Trimming removed 1 base from V and 4 bases from J, with 8 bases in between. Germline V CDR1 and CDR2: LGHDT, YNNKEL (reference sequence). DNA for the CDR3: TGTGCCAGCAGCCAAGCGGGGGCGGGAAACACCATATATTTT. Its translation: CASSQAGAGNTIYF.

The chain carries TRBV14 and TRBJ2-3; D is uncertain. This CDR3 has 16 residues. Trimming took 1 base from V and 4 from J, leaving 15 bases between them. Germline values: CDR1 SGHDN, CDR2 FVKESK. The CDR3 reads CASSQVEGNRADTQYF. The CDR3 nucleotides read TGTGCCAGCAGCCAAGTCGAAGGGAATAGGGCAGATACGCAGTATTTT.

This chain uses TRBV9 with TRBJ2-2; a possible D gene is TRBD1 (5 bases). V was cut by 1 base and J by 4 bases, with 5 bases left in between. CDR3 size: 13 residues. The germline gives CDR1 SGDLS, CDR2 YYNGEE. CDR3 nucleotide sequence: TGTGCCAGCAGCGTAAGGGGCACCGGGGAGCTGTTTTTT. It codes for CASSVRGTGELFF. Filled out from reference TRBV9 and TRBJ2-2, the complete variable domain reads DSGVTQTPKHLITATGQRVTLRCSPRSGDLSVYWYQQSLDQGLQFLIQYYNGEERAKGNILERFSAQQFPDLHSELNLSSLELGDSALYFCASSVRGTGELFFGEGSRLTVL.

The chain is built from TRBV2 and TRBJ2-3; TRBD1 aligns across 9 bases. V lost 4 bases, J lost 3 bases, and 11 bases stayed unmatched. Per germline, CDR1 SNHLY and CDR2 FYNNEI. The CDR3 is 17 amino acids. CDR3 amino acids: CASSAGTGLQGTDTQYF. CDR3 DNA: TGTGCCAGCAGTGCTGGGACAGGGCTACAGGGAACAGATACGCAGTATTTT.

This clone was seen a handful of times. This chain connects TRBV30 to TRBJ1-5; 8 nucleotides match TRBD1. CDR3 length: 13 amino acids. V was pared by 7 bases and J by 4 bases, with 6 bases of the junction left unmatched. CDR1 is GTSNPN and CDR2 is SVGIG in the germline V gene (reference sequence). The CDR3 loop reads CAYTTGVNQPQHF. CDR3 coding DNA: TGTGCCTACACGACAGGGGTAAATCAGCCCCAGCATTTT.

The chain has TRBV18 and TRBJ2-7; TRBD1 matches at 7 bases. The junction had 13 bases not matched to a gene; V was cut back by 6 bases and J by 2 bases. This CDR3 region has 16 residues. Germline CDR1 reads KGHSH; CDR2 reads LQKENI. The CDR3 loop is CASSLRRTGGTYEQYF. The CDR3, as DNA: TGTGCCAGCTCCCTACGGCGGACAGGTGGTACCTACGAGCAGTACTTC.

The CDR3 spells CASSQDRATDTQYF. As DNA, the CDR3 is TGTGCCAGCAGCCAAGATCGGGCGACAGATACGCAGTATTTT. V gene TRBV3-1 (or the pseudogene TRBV3-2) combines with J gene TRBJ2-3; no definite D call. The germline V gene has CDR1 LGHDT and CDR2 YNNKEL (reference sequence). With 0 bases removed from V and 3 bases from J, the gap between germline ends came to 7 bases. The CDR3 consists of 14 residues.